This TCR beta chain was sequenced during a study of blood T cell repertoires in COVID-19. The CDR3 covers 15 residues. V shed 1 base, J shed 5 bases, and the junction held 7 bases outside the gene matches. The germline V gene encodes CDR1 SGHRS and CDR2 YFSETQ. TCRdb keeps only in-frame clones here, not all; method: immunoSEQ multiplex PCR. The sample yields about 180,000 clones, around 79% seen once. The chain employs TRBV5-1 and TRBJ2-7; TRBD2 agrees at 9 bases. This receptor was taken from a woman aged 55-70 years with COVID-19, enrolled during active disease. The sequencing input was peripheral blood. Here the CDR3 reads CASSLPPAGGHEQYV. The CDR3 DNA sequence: TGCGCCAGCAGCTTGCCCCCAGCGGGGGGTCACGAGCAGTACGTC.